Sequencing of this T cell receptor beta chain was carried out in a study of blood T cell repertoires in COVID-19. Across the whole study: COVID-19 samples collected from the United States, Italy and Spain covered acute and convalescent phases. PBMCs, B-cell-depleted T cells, or T cells were the source of the cDNA or gDNA that made up the material.

The V gene's germline CDR1 is GTSNPN and CDR2 SVGIG (reference sequence). CDR3 length: 13 residues. Trimming cost V 2 bases and J 7 bases, with 12 bases left between them. Per the original methods: It was from reference gene primer amplification that nucleated cell counts were estimated. Here immunoSEQ multiplex PCR was the method, and the copy in TCRdb shows in-frame clones only, minus some. V and J calls and clone size are given by that table; D and trimming were obtained from the DNA. The data contain 85,000 to 100,000 clones, 65% to 90% of them singletons. The TCR sequence derives from a man in his sixties with acute or convalescent COVID-19. Sequenced: peripheral blood. The gene calls are TRBV30 and TRBJ1-5; D is uncertain. The CDR3 bases are TGTGCCTGGAGTTCTGCCGAGGGACAGCCCCAGCATTTT. Translated: CAWSSAEGQPQHF.